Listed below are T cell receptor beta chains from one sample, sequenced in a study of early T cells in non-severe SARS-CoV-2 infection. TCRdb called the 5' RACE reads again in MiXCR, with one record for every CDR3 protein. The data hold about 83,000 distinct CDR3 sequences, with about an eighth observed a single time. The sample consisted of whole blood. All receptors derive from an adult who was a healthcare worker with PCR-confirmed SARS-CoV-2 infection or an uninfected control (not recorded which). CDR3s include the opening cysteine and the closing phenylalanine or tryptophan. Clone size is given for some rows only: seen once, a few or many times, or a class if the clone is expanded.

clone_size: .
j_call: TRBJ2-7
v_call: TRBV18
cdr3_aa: CASSPEGAYEQYF

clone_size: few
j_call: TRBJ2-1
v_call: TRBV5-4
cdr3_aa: CASSGGLVNEQFF

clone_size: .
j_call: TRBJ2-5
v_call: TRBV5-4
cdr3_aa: CASSPDNRLQETRYF

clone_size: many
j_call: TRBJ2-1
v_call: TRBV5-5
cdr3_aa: CASSLPGLAGGMVNNEQFF

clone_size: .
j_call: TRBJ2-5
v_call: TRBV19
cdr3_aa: CASNPRALGGQETQYF

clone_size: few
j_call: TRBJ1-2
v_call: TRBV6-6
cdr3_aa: CASGWGQQNYGYTF

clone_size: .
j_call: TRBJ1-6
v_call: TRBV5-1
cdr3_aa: CASSLDTAPLHF

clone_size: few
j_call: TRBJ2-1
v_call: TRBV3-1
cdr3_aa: CASSQGSHEQFF

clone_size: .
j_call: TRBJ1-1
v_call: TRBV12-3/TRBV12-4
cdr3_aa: CASRVDRWSVNTEAFF

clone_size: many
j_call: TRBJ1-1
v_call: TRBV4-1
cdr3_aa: CASSQERMTEAFF

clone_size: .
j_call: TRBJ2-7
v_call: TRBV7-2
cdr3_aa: CASSVVFTYEQYF

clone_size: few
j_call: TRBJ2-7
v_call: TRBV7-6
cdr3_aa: CASSPGLARTYEQYF

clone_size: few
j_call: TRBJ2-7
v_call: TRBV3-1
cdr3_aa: CASSQDPGQGLYEQYF

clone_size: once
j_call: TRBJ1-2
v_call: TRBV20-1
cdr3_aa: CSVRGGDSHGYTF

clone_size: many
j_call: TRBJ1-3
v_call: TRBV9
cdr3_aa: CASSVVGSGNTIYF

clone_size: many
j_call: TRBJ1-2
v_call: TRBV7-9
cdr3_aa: CASSLGTAANYGYTF

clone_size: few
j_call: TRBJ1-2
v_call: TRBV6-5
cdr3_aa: CASSPFRGGVGGGYTF

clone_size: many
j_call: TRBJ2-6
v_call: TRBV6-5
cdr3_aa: CASSPGTGGSGANVLTF

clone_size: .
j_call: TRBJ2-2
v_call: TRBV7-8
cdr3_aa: CASSSGPSGGNTGELFF

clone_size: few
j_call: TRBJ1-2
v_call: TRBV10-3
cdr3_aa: CAIGAPGGTYGYTF

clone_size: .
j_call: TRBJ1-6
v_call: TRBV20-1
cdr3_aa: CSARADLNSPLHF

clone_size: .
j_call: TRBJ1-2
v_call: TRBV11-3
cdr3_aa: CASSLGEGAPGKENGYTF

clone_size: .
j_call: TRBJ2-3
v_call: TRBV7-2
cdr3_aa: CASSLSTPTTDTQYF

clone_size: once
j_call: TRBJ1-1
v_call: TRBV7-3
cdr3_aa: CASSLSAQTEAFF

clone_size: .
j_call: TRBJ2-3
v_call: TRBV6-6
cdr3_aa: CASNLGTSGTDTQYF

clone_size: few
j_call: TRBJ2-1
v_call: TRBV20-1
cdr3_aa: CSATGAAGGTYNEQFF

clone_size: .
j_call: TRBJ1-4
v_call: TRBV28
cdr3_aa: CASSGFEKLFF

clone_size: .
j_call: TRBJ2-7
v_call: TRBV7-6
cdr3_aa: CASSPQQGSYEQYF

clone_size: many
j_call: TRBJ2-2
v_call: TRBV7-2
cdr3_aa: CASSLEPAGELFF

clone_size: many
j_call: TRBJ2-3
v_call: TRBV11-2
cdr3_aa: CASSLRRVTDTQYF

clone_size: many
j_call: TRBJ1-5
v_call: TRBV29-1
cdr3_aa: CSVARSSNQPQHF

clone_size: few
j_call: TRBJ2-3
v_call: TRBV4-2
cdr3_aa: CASSQVLQEGNTQYF

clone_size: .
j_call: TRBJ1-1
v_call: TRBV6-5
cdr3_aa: CASSFDRLTEAFF

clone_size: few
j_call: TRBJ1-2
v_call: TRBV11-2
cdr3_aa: CASSPVQVNYGYTF

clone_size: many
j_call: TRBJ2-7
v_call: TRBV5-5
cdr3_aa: CASSFGELIYEQYF

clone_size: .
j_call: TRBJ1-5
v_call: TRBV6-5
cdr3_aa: CASSNQGWGPQHF

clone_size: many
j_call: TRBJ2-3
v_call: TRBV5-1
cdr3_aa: CASSSDTDTQYF

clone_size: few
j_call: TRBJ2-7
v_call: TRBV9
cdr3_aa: CASSFQGSAEQYF

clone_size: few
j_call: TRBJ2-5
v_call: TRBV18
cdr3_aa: CASSPVGAFEREFQETQYF

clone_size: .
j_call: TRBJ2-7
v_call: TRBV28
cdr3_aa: CASSFRGAVSYEQYF

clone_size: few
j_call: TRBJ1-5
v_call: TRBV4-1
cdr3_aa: CASSQDEVNQPQHF

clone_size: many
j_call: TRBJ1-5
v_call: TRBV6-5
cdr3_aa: CASSETTSNQPQHF

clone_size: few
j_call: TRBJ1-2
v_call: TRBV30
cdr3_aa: CASWQVPYGYTF

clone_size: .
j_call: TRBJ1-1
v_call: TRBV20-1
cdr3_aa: CSARDQGQGVNTEAFF

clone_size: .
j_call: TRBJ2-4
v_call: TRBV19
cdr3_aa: CASTRRAKWYF

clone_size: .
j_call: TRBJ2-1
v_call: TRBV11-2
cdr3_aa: CASSEGGPTGRDEQFF

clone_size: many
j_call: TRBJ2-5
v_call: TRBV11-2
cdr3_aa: CASSSEREGRETQYF

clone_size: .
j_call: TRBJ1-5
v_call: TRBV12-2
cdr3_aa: CASRLQGMANQPQHF

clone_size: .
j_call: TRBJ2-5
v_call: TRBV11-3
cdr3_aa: CASSLEEAGGRETQYF

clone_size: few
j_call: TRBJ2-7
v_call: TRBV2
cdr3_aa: CASSALAGGNEQYF

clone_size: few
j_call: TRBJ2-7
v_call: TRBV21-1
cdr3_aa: CASSKAGREHYEQYF

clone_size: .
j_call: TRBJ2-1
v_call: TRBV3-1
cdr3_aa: CASSQDQQATQFF

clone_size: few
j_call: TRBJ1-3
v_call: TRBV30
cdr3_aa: CAWSASRGMNTIYF

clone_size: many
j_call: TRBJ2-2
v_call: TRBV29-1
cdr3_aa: CSAGTGESTGELFF

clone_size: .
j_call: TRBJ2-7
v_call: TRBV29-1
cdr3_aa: CSVGLAGWPSYEQYF

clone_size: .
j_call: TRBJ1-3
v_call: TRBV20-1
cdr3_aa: CSAGDGIRGGNTIYF

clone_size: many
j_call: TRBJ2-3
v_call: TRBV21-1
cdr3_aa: CASRQVWPRTDTQYF

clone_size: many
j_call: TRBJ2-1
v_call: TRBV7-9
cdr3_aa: CASSSGESGRNEQFF